What follows are 19 T cell receptor beta chains derived from one specimen sequenced in a study of T-cell reconstitution after alpha-beta-depleted transplantation in children. For TCRbeta, the library was prepared with unique molecular identifiers. MiXCR, applied by TCRdb to the PCR reads, yields one record per CDR3 protein. The profile covers 200,000 to 250,000 distinct CDR3 sequences, with approximately 9% appearing a single time and 6.2% taken by the ten largest. The starting material was PBMCs from the stem cell graft donor, obtained from the stem cell graft. The receptor source for this set is a human donor who donated a stem cell graft to a child with acute lymphoblastic leukemia.

A few counts support this clonotype. This chain connects TRBV7-8 to TRBJ1-2, with 7 bases identical to TRBD1. There are 14 residues in the CDR3. Germline loops: CDR1 SGHVS, CDR2 FQNEAQ. V shed 2 bases, J shed 2 bases, and the junction held 2 bases outside the gene matches. CDR3 residues: CASSLPGQNYGYTF. CDR3 in DNA: TGTGCCAGCAGCTTACCGGGACAGAACTATGGCTACACCTTC. The whole variable domain, filled in from reference TRBV7-8 and TRBJ1-2, reads GAGVSQSPRYKVAKRGQDVALRCDPISGHVSLFWYQQALGQGPEFLTYFQNEAQLDKSGLPSDRFFAERPEGSVSTLKIQRTQQEDSAVYLCASSLPGQNYGYTFGSGTRLTVV.

The chain joins TRBV6-2 or TRBV6-3 to TRBJ2-5, with D perhaps matching TRBD2 (5 bases). V shed 6 bases and J shed 7 bases, with 18 bases lying between them. The CDR3 is 14 residues long. CDR1 and CDR2 (germline): MNHEY, SVGEGT. Here the CDR3 reads CASSRAVFEGTQYF. CDR3 nucleotides: TGTGCCAGCAGCCGGGCGGTCTTCGAGGGGACCCAGTACTTC.

This clonotype was recorded a few times. V gene TRBV5-5 combines with J gene TRBJ1-6; TRBD1 matches 10 bases. The CDR3 runs to 14 residues. With V trimmed by 0 bases and J by 11 bases, 2 bases remained unmatched. Germline-derived CDR1 and CDR2 are SGHKS and YYEKEE (reference sequence). The CDR3 nucleotides read TGTGCCAGCAGCTTGGAGGGACAGGGGACACCCCTCCACTTT. Its protein is CASSLEGQGTPLHF.

There are many counts of this clonotype. V and J are TRBV9 and TRBJ1-2; D is ambiguous. The CDR3 loop spans 16 amino acids. V lost 0 bases and J 1 base, leaving 13 bases between the germline ends. Germline assignment: CDR1 SGDLS and CDR2 YYNGEE. The DNA of the CDR3 is TGTGCCAGCAGCGTAGCTGGGGTCGAGGTTAACTATGGCTACACCTTC. It is translated as CASSVAGVEVNYGYTF. Full variable domain (outside the CDR3, taken from reference TRBV9 and TRBJ1-2): DSGVTQTPKHLITATGQRVTLRCSPRSGDLSVYWYQQSLDQGLQFLIQYYNGEERAKGNILERFSAQQFPDLHSELNLSSLELGDSALYFCASSVAGVEVNYGYTFGSGTRLTVV.

This chain joins TRBV5-1 and TRBJ1-1; D uncertain. Germline lookup yields CDR1 SGHRS and CDR2 YFSETQ. The CDR3 has 12 residues. Trimming took 3 bases from V and 3 from J, leaving 6 bases between them. The CDR3 bases are TGCGCCAGCAGCTCTGGGGACACTGAAGCTTTCTTT. It codes for CASSSGDTEAFF. The full variable domain, completed using reference TRBV5-1 and TRBJ1-1, is KAGVTQTPRYLIKTRGQQVTLSCSPISGHRSVSWYQQTPGQGLQFLFEYFSETQRNKGNFPGRFSGRQFSNSRSEMNVSTLELGDSALYLCASSSGDTEAFFGQGTRLTVV.

This clonotype was seen repeatedly, ten times or more. The chain carries TRBV19 and TRBJ2-1, with 10 nucleotides matching TRBD2. Trimming at V came to 3 bases and at J to 4 bases, leaving 6 bases not matched to a gene. Germline V gene data show CDR1 as LNHDA and CDR2 as SQIVND (reference sequence). This CDR3 region has 16 residues. The CDR3 bases are TGTGCCAGTAGTATTACTAGCGGGGACGTTTACAATGAGCAGTTCTTC. Amino acid sequence: CASSITSGDVYNEQFF.

CDR3 bases: TGTGCCAGCAGCTTAGCGAGAAGCCCTAGCGAGCAGTACTTC. This translates into CASSLARSPSEQYF. The rearrangement uses TRBV7-7 and TRBJ2-7; D uncertain. Trimming stripped 0 bases from V and 6 bases from J, with 12 bases between. The CDR3 is 14 residues long. Germline V gene data show CDR1 as SSHAT and CDR2 as FNYEAQ (reference sequence).

The sample holds a few counts of this clonotype. The V and J genes are TRBV6-1 and TRBJ2-3; TRBD1 matches at 7 bases. The CDR3 consists of 15 residues. After removal of 5 bases from V and 2 bases from J, the junction contained 7 bases not matched to a gene. Germline V gene lookup returns CDR1 MNHNS and CDR2 SASEGT. The CDR3 DNA is TGTGCCAGCAGTCGGGACAGCCAATCCACAGATACGCAGTATTTT. This gives the protein CASSRDSQSTDTQYF.

This chain uses TRBV5-1 with TRBJ2-7; tentative D call: TRBD1 (6 bases). The germline V and J ends were trimmed by 1 base and 5 bases, with 16 bases remaining between them. Germline loops: CDR1 SGHRS, CDR2 YFSETQ. CDR3 length: 15 residues. CDR3: CASSLNPGVIDEQYF. The CDR3 DNA sequence: TGCGCCAGCAGCTTGAATCCAGGGGTAATCGACGAGCAGTACTTC.

This clonotype was observed at least ten times. J is TRBJ1-6 and V is TRBV7-2; D remains ambiguous. V was clipped by 5 bases and J by 4 bases, with 15 bases between them. The CDR3 loop spans 16 amino acids. Germline CDR1 and CDR2: SGHTA and FQGNSA. The CDR3 DNA follows: TGTGCCAGCAGCCCCGGCCGAAAAATGTATAATTCACCCCTCCACTTT. It yields the protein CASSPGRKMYNSPLHF.

This clonotype has at least ten counts. V is TRBV5-4 and J is TRBJ2-7, with TRBD2 matching 10 bases. The CDR3 runs to 16 residues. The germline V gene has CDR1 SGHNT and CDR2 YYREEE (reference sequence). Trimming at V came to 3 bases and at J to 2 bases, leaving 8 bases not matched to a gene. The CDR3 DNA sequence: TGTGCCAGCAGCTGGGAACTAGCGGGGTCGGCCTACGAGCAGTACTTC. Translation gives CASSWELAGSAYEQYF.

This clonotype turned up a few times. CDR3 loop: CASSQGEGRTSGGERGTQYF. DNA for the CDR3: TGTGCCAGCAGCCAAGGAGAGGGGCGGACTAGCGGGGGAGAAAGAGGGACCCAGTACTTC. The rearrangement joins TRBV3-1 to TRBJ2-5; 13 nucleotides align to TRBD2. CDR1 LGHDT and CDR2 YNNKEL come from the germline V gene (reference sequence). CDR3 size: 20 residues. The ends lost 1 base at V and 7 bases at J; junction bases unmatched: 18.

This clonotype was detected only a few times. This chain uses TRBV5-1 with TRBJ2-3; unclear D gene. CDR1 SGHRS and CDR2 YFSETQ come from the germline V gene. The V gene lost 4 bases and the J gene lost 4 bases, with 10 bases spanning the gap. This CDR3 is built from 13 residues. The CDR3 here is CASSRVAADTQYF. The CDR3 DNA follows: TGCGCCAGCAGCCGCGTGGCCGCAGATACGCAGTATTTT. The whole variable domain, filled in from reference TRBV5-1 and TRBJ2-3, reads KAGVTQTPRYLIKTRGQQVTLSCSPISGHRSVSWYQQTPGQGLQFLFEYFSETQRNKGNFPGRFSGRQFSNSRSEMNVSTLELGDSALYLCASSRVAADTQYFGPGTRLTVL.

This clonotype was picked up many times. J is TRBJ2-5 and V is TRBV7-2, with D perhaps being TRBD1 or TRBD2 (5 bases each). The germline V gene has CDR1 SGHTA and CDR2 FQGNSA. CDR3 length: 16 residues. V was cut by 2 bases and J by 3 bases, with 16 bases left in between. The CDR3 DNA is TGTGCCAGCAGCTTAAGTTCAGGGACCGGGGAAGAGACCCAGTACTTC. This codes for CASSLSSGTGEETQYF. The complete variable domain, with remaining parts taken from reference TRBV7-2 and TRBJ2-5, reads GAGVSQSPSNKVTEKGKDVELRCDPISGHTALYWYRQSLGQGLEFLIYFQGNSAPDKSGLPSDRFSAERTGGSVSTLTIQRTQQEDSAVYLCASSLSSGTGEETQYFGPGTRLLVL.

This clonotype was observed a handful of times. The chain has TRBV4-3 and TRBJ2-1; D tentatively fits TRBD1 or TRBD2 (5 bases each). Trimming stripped 0 bases from V and 0 bases from J, with 12 bases between. CDR3 size: 17 residues. Germline values: CDR1 LGHNA, CDR2 YSLEER. Here the CDR3 DNA reads TGCGCCAGCAGCCAAGATGGGGCGGGTCGCTCCTACAATGAGCAGTTCTTC. It specifies CASSQDGAGRSYNEQFF.

This clonotype was picked up a small number of times. CDR3 in amino acids: CASSPQGVLVDTQYF. DNA of the CDR3: TGTGCCAGCAGCCCGCAGGGGGTTCTTGTAGATACGCAGTATTTT. The chain joins TRBV7-9 to TRBJ2-3; 7 nucleotides align to TRBD1. With V trimmed by 5 bases and J by 5 bases, 10 bases remained unmatched. Germline CDR1 is SEHNR and CDR2 is FQNEAQ (reference sequence). The CDR3 is made up of 15 amino acids.

This clonotype occurred a few times. CDR3 coding DNA: TGTGCCAGCAGCTTAGAAGGGGGGGCAGGGGGCTACACCTTC. The encoded protein is CASSLEGGAGGYTF. The chain has TRBV7-2 and TRBJ1-2; perhaps TRBD1 as D (6 bases). V shed 1 base and J shed 8 bases, with 14 bases lying between them. The CDR3 covers 14 residues. Germline CDR1 SGHTA, CDR2 FQGNSA.

In its sample, this clonotype was seen many times. In nucleotides, the CDR3 is TGCGCCAGCAGCTTGGATCTCGGGGGGGAGACCCAGTACTTC. It yields the protein CASSLDLGGETQYF. The J gene is TRBJ2-5, the V gene TRBV5-1; 7 nucleotides agree with TRBD2. The CDR3 spans 14 residues. Trimming removed 0 bases from V and 5 bases from J; junction bases left unmatched: 4. Germline CDR1 SGHRS, CDR2 YFSETQ.

This clonotype showed up many times. The chain links TRBV7-2 to TRBJ2-7; D is perhaps TRBD1 (6 bases). V lost 4 bases, J lost 2 bases, and 15 bases lay in between. The CDR3 spans 15 residues. Germline V gives CDR1 SGHTA, CDR2 FQGNSA. CDR3 nucleotides: TGTGCCAGCAGCTCCCAATTGACAGGCCCCTACGAGCAGTACTTC. This sequence encodes CASSSQLTGPYEQYF.